The T cell receptor beta chain described here comes from a study of long-term antiretroviral therapy in people with HIV. Findings and limits, study-wide: Control repertoires displayed wider CDR3 length ranges than the HIV repertoires. Diversity rose after ART but stayed below transplant donor controls. Clones that had undergone expansion before ART dominated the repertoire at all time points.

On this clone itself: What it binds is not known.

With survey level as its setting, the immunoSEQ assay was v3.0. TCRdb's copy holds only in-frame clones and misses some; the assay was immunoSEQ multiplex PCR. Here the sample spans about 20,000 clones, roughly 80% being singletons. This CDR3 has 14 residues. V was shortened by 3 bases and J by 0 bases, with 10 bases between the two germline ends. Looked up from germline, CDR1 is SGDLS and CDR2 is YYNGEE. This sequence was found in a man between 18 and 35 years old with HIV. The rearrangement joins TRBV9 to TRBJ2-7; D may be TRBD1 (7 bases). The material was unsorted PBMCs, obtained 0.5 years before starting antiretroviral therapy. The CDR3 bases are TGTGCCAGCAGCGGCGGGGACAGCTCCTACGAGCAGTACTTC. Its protein product is CASSGGDSSYEQYF.